This TCR beta chain emerged from a study of naive and memory T cell subsets. Study results and limitations: Far more TCRs reportedly came from tuberculin skin test site biopsies. Delayed type IV hypersensitivity infiltration was taken to explain higher tuberculin-site TCR counts.

The SP2 primer and nested alpha and beta constant region primers amplified ligated cDNA in four rounds. TCRdb called the UMI-ligation and nested PCR reads again in MiXCR, with one record for every CDR3 protein. The sample records fewer than 35,000 distinct CDR3 sequences, approximately 6.7% being singletons. A word on this clonotype: Its antigen is as yet unknown. A read error may explain this, as a much larger clone is one base away.

Noted treatment: skin biopsy from PPD injection site in Mantoux-positive individual. An oligonucleotide containing a UMI was ligated to the 3' end of TCR cDNA. Biopsied sites were PPD injections in people with a positive Mantoux test. The sample was skin, taken from a tuberculin skin test site. This receptor was taken from an adult in good health.

The CDR3 is CAVSDSQGGQPQHF. CDR3 coding DNA: TGTGCCGTCAGCGACTCTCAGGGGGGACAGCCCCAGCATTTT. This chain uses TRBV10-3 with TRBJ1-5, with TRBD1 identical over 7 bases. Germline-derived CDR1 and CDR2 are ENHRY and SYGVKD. This CDR3 region has 14 residues.